This entry lists 9 T cell receptor beta chains sequenced from one sample in a study of T cell changes during pregnancy in multiple sclerosis. Sequencing was performed with immunoSEQ multiplex PCR; in TCRdb, only in-frame clones are kept and a portion is missing. There are 70,000 to 95,000 clones in the sample; around 93% occur only once, and over 3.5% lies in the top ten. Source: peripheral blood, taken in the first trimester of pregnancy. Receptors originate from a female donor with multiple sclerosis, enrolled in a pregnancy study.

This chain uses TRBV7-2 with TRBJ2-7; the match to TRBD2 covers 13 bases. The CDR3 is made up of 12 amino acids. Germline CDR1 SGHTA, CDR2 FQGNSA. The V gene end was trimmed by 7 bases and the J gene end by 7 bases; junction bases not matched to a gene: 1. CDR3 in amino acids: CASMGLAGEQYF. The DNA for the CDR3 is TGTGCCAGCATGGGACTAGCGGGGGAGCAGTACTTC.

The rearrangement joins TRBV19 to TRBJ2-5, with a weak D call TRBD2 (6 bases). Germline V CDR1 and CDR2: LNHDA, SQIVND (reference sequence). The length of the CDR3 is 14 residues. Trimming took off 7 bases at V and 5 bases at J, with 17 bases between the two ends. CDR3 sequence reads: CASTPGDSRETQYF. The CDR3 DNA is TGTGCCAGTACCCCGGGGGACTCGAGGGAGACCCAGTACTTC. The full variable domain, with the rest looked up from reference TRBV19 and TRBJ2-5, is DGGITQSPKYLFRKEGQNVTLSCEQNLNHDAMYWYRQDPGQGLRLIYYSQIVNDFQKGDIAEGYSVSREKKESFPLTVTSAQKNPTAFYLCASTPGDSRETQYFGPGTRLLVL.

This clone was seen a single time. The chain links TRBV7-2 to TRBJ2-5; 7 bases are a match to TRBD2. The CDR3 length is 15 residues. With 1 base clipped from V and 4 bases from J, the junction kept 6 bases outside the gene matches. Germline V gene lookup returns CDR1 SGHTA and CDR2 FQGNSA. The CDR3 spells CASSLVSSGAETQYF. In DNA form, the CDR3 reads TGTGCCAGCAGCTTAGTGTCCAGCGGGGCAGAGACCCAGTACTTC.

The chain couples TRBV11-2 to TRBJ1-2; 7 bases are a match to TRBD1. The CDR3 is 15 residues long. V dropped 5 bases and J dropped 4; count of bases not matched to a gene: 10. Germline values: CDR1 SGHAT, CDR2 FQNNGV. The CDR3 spells CASSPRQGRPYGYTF. The CDR3 coding sequence is TGTGCCAGCAGCCCCAGACAGGGACGGCCCTATGGCTACACCTTC.

The chain carries TRBV9 and TRBJ2-1; no firm D call. CDR3 length: 14 amino acids. The V gene's germline CDR1 is SGDLS and CDR2 YYNGEE. Trimming stripped 0 bases from V and 5 bases from J, with 9 bases between. For the CDR3, the DNA is TGTGCCAGCAGCGTAGTAGGAACTAACAATGAGCAGTTCTTC. Protein sequence: CASSVVGTNNEQFF.

The chain is built from TRBV19 and TRBJ2-7, with 10 bases identical to TRBD2. CDR1 is LNHDA, CDR2 SQIVND, per germline (reference sequence). J lost 1 base, V lost 3 bases, and 3 bases had no gene match. The CDR3 contains 15 residues. CDR3 protein: CASSISGGPSYEQYF. The DNA of the CDR3 is TGTGCCAGTAGTATTAGCGGGGGGCCGTCCTACGAGCAGTACTTC.

A word on this clone: A junction end diverges from the germline sequence, so it may reflect a read error. J is TRBJ1-1 and V is TRBV7-9; D not certain. CDR3 size: 15 residues. Germline assignment: CDR1 SEHNR and CDR2 FQNEAQ (reference sequence). The CDR3: CASSLGGLANAEAFF. The CDR3 DNA follows: TGTGCCAGCAGCTTAGGAGGTTTGGCGAACGCTGAAGCTTTCTTT.

In the case of this clone: One end of the junction fails to match germline, which may point to a read error. The chain carries TRBV15 and TRBJ1-2, with 11 bases identical to TRBD1. From germline, CDR1 is LNHNV and CDR2 YYDKDF (reference sequence). CDR3 size: 14 residues. The CDR3 here is CAISSGQGAYGYTF. As DNA, the CDR3 is TGTGCCATCAGCAGCGGACAGGGGGCCTATGGCTACACCTTC.

The chain employs TRBV18 and TRBJ2-3; D not resolved. Germline CDR1 is KGHSH and CDR2 is LQKENI. The CDR3 is made up of 14 amino acids. Deletions cut 0 bases from V and 9 bases from J, with 13 bases between. CDR3 sequence: CASSPPQNPGTQYF. As DNA, the CDR3 is TGTGCCAGCTCACCACCACAGAATCCCGGCACGCAGTATTTT. The full variable domain, in which reference TRBV18 and TRBJ2-3 provide the parts outside the CDR3, is NAGVMQNPRHLVRRRGQEARLRCSPMKGHSHVYWYRQLPEEGLKFMVYLQKENIIDESGMPKERFSAEFPKEGPSILRIQQVVRGDSAAYFCASSPPQNPGTQYFGPGTRLTVL.